The 29 T cell receptor beta chains below all came from one sample that was sequenced in a study of T-cell memory formation after mild COVID-19. A single record per CDR3 protein comes from TCRdb applying MiXCR to the 5' RACE reads. The sample has 310,000 or so distinct CDR3 sequences, about 15% seen once. Input material: PBMCs or a T cell subset sorted from them (not recorded which). These receptors all stem from a man between 18 and 29 years old who had mild COVID-19 (a few samples of this study predate the infection). Cell type and time point are not known.

The rearrangement links TRBV19 to TRBJ2-1; the match to TRBD2 covers 9 bases. Germline V gene data show CDR1 as LNHDA and CDR2 as SQIVND (reference sequence). CDR3 length: 15 amino acids. V was pared by 0 bases and J by 9 bases, with 6 bases of the junction left unmatched. CDR3 protein: CASSIDQRGAREQFF. CDR3 in DNA: TGTGCCAGTAGTATAGATCAGCGGGGGGCGCGTGAGCAGTTCTTC.

This clonotype came up a few times. The chain combines TRBV6-5 with TRBJ2-7, with 7 bases identical to TRBD2. This CDR3 contains 15 residues. The V gene end was trimmed by 6 bases and the J gene end by 6 bases; junction bases not matched to a gene: 14. Germline loops: CDR1 MNHEY, CDR2 SVGAGI. The CDR3 spells CASRSTGLREVEQYV. The CDR3 DNA follows: TGTGCCAGCAGATCAACCGGGCTCCGGGAGGTCGAGCAGTACGTC.

This clonotype was recorded many times. CDR3 coding DNA: TGCAGCGTTCAGGGTGAAAATCAGCCCCAGCATTTT. Translation gives CSVQGENQPQHF. The J gene is TRBJ1-5, the V gene TRBV29-1, with a possible D match to TRBD1 (5 bases). The CDR3 covers 12 residues. V was clipped by 5 bases and J by 4 bases, with 9 bases between them. Germline V gene lookup returns CDR1 SQVTM and CDR2 ANQGSEA.

A single count supports this clonotype. This sequence joins TRBV10-3 and TRBJ1-1; a possible D gene is TRBD1 (5 bases). CDR3 length: 14 residues. Germline CDR1 ENHRY, CDR2 SYGVKD. V was pared by 3 bases and J by 1 base, with 9 bases between. Written as DNA, the CDR3 is TGTGCCATCAGTGAATCCAGGGCGAACACTGAAGCTTTCTTT. The encoded protein is CAISESRANTEAFF.

This clonotype was picked up many times. This chain connects TRBV6-5 to TRBJ1-2, with a tentative D call TRBD1 (5 bases). Germline CDR1 and CDR2: MNHEY and SVGAGI. The CDR3 spans 14 residues. V lost 4 bases, J lost 8 bases, and 17 bases lay in between. CDR3 nucleotides: TGTGCCAGCAGTTCCCCTAGCAGGGCATGGGGCTACACCTTC. It yields the protein CASSSPSRAWGYTF.

This clonotype was detected ten times or more. A read error is possible here, since a much larger clone lies one base away. The genes are TRBV4-2 and TRBJ2-3; the match to TRBD2 covers 9 bases. V dropped 0 bases and J dropped 4; count of bases not matched to a gene: 2. The CDR3 has 15 amino acids. CDR1 is LGHNA and CDR2 is YNFKEQ in the germline V gene. CDR3 region: CASSQERGGPDTQYF. Here the CDR3 DNA reads TGTGCCAGCAGCCAAGAGCGGGGGGGCCCAGATACGCAGTATTTT.

The chain has TRBV30 and TRBJ2-3; 8 nucleotides line up with TRBD1. This CDR3 has 13 residues. Looked up from germline, CDR1 is GTSNPN and CDR2 is SVGIG (reference sequence). V dropped 8 bases and J dropped 0; count of bases not matched to a gene: 4. Here the CDR3 reads CAHTGGSTDTQYF. CDR3 nucleotides: TGTGCCCACACAGGGGGTAGCACAGATACGCAGTATTTT.

The chain links TRBV6-6 to TRBJ1-5; possibly TRBD1 for D (5 bases). Per the germline V gene, CDR1 is MNHNY and CDR2 is SVGAGI (reference sequence). This CDR3 is 17 amino acids long. Trimming stripped 6 bases from V and 7 bases from J, with 25 bases between. CDR3 bases: TGTGCCAGCAGGCCCTTTTCGCAGGGCGGGGTTCAACAGCCCCAGCATTTT. Protein: CASRPFSQGGVQQPQHF.

In its sample, this clonotype was seen a few times. The chain employs TRBV7-6 and TRBJ2-1; 9 bases agree with TRBD1. Germline V gene sequence: CDR1 SGHVS, CDR2 FNYEAQ. The CDR3 runs 16 residues. J was trimmed by 7 bases and V by 4 bases; bases with no gene match: 11. Here the CDR3 reads CASSSYAGTGQNEQFF. The CDR3 bases are TGTGCCAGCAGCTCTTATGCCGGGACAGGGCAGAATGAGCAGTTCTTC.

This clonotype was detected only a few times. The chain uses TRBV19 and TRBJ2-3; a possible D gene is TRBD2 (5 bases). V was shortened by 6 bases and J by 4 bases, with 14 bases between the two germline ends. Germline V gene data show CDR1 as LNHDA and CDR2 as SQIVND (reference sequence). This CDR3 comprises 14 residues. Here the CDR3 DNA reads TGTGCCAGTAGCGCCACTAGTGGTGCAGATACGCAGTATTTT. Translating it yields CASSATSGADTQYF.

This clonotype was seen repeatedly, ten times or more. V and J are TRBV2 and TRBJ2-1, with a tentative D call TRBD2 (6 bases). Germline values: CDR1 SNHLY, CDR2 FYNNEI. V lost 8 bases to trimming and J lost 5 bases, with 16 bases between them. This CDR3 spans 14 amino acids. This CDR3 reads CASRLWGEDNEQFF. The CDR3 DNA reads TGTGCCAGCCGCCTATGGGGGGAGGACAATGAGCAGTTCTTC.

A few counts support this clonotype. The genes are TRBV7-2 and TRBJ2-1; D gene uncertain. The germline CDR1 and CDR2 sequences are SGHTA and FQGNSA. There are 14 residues in the CDR3. The germline V and J ends were trimmed by 6 bases and 2 bases, with 11 bases remaining between them. DNA for the CDR3: TGTGCCAGCAGGTCCGATAGGACCTACAATGAGCAGTTCTTC. This codes for CASRSDRTYNEQFF.

The J gene is TRBJ2-1, the V gene TRBV7-3; perhaps D is TRBD1 or TRBD2 (5 bases each). There are 13 residues in the CDR3. V was cut by 4 bases and J by 3 bases, with 7 bases left in between. Germline V CDR1 and CDR2: SGHTA, FQGTGA. CDR3 in DNA: TGTGCCAGCAGCTGGGGGAACTACAATGAGCAGTTCTTC. Translated, it gives CASSWGNYNEQFF.

The chain couples TRBV11-2 to TRBJ1-2; 8 nucleotides line up with TRBD1. CDR1 and CDR2 (germline): SGHAT, FQNNGV. This CDR3 spans 14 amino acids. V shed 8 bases and J 6 bases; nucleotides not matched to a gene: 11. The chain's CDR3 is CASARGLEADGYTF. CDR3 DNA: TGTGCCAGCGCCAGGGGGCTCGAGGCCGATGGCTACACCTTC.

In its sample, this clonotype was seen many times. The chain has TRBV4-1 and TRBJ2-3, with D unresolved. V was trimmed by 4 bases and J by 0 bases, leaving 11 bases between them. The CDR3 spans 15 residues. The germline V gene encodes CDR1 MGHRA and CDR2 YSYEKL. The CDR3 nucleotides are TGCGCCAGCAGCCCAGGAAGCCCTAGCACAGATACGCAGTATTTT. Translation gives CASSPGSPSTDTQYF.

This clonotype was observed many times. The V call is TRBV3-1, the J call TRBJ2-3; 11 bases are a match to TRBD2. The ends lost 3 bases at V and 3 bases at J; junction bases unmatched: 5. The germline CDR1 and CDR2 sequences are LGHDT and YNNKEL (reference sequence). This CDR3 has 16 amino acids. Here the CDR3 DNA reads TGTGCCAGCAGCCATCAGAGACTAGCGGGAACAGATACGCAGTATTTT. Its translation is CASSHQRLAGTDTQYF.

The chain is built from TRBV12-3 or TRBV12-4 and TRBJ2-2; tentative D call: TRBD1 (5 bases). This CDR3 has 15 amino acids. V lost 5 bases, J lost 0 bases, and 10 bases lay in between. CDR3 sequence reads: CASSITGANTGELFF. CDR3 DNA: TGTGCCAGCAGTATTACAGGAGCGAACACCGGGGAGCTGTTTTTT.

This chain connects TRBV7-2 to TRBJ2-3; the match to TRBD2 covers 8 bases. After removal of 5 bases from V and 4 bases from J, the junction contained 5 bases not matched to a gene. Germline V CDR1 and CDR2: SGHTA, FQGNSA. This CDR3 contains 14 residues. CDR3 region: CASSLTGGADTQYF. CDR3 DNA: TGTGCCAGCAGCCTGACCGGGGGGGCAGATACGCAGTATTTT.

This CDR3 reads CASSENNEQFF. CDR3 DNA: TGCGCCAGCAGTGAGAACAATGAGCAGTTCTTC. The chain uses TRBV4-1 and TRBJ2-1; D is ambiguous. Trimming removed 6 bases at V and 5 bases at J, with 5 bases between. Germline values: CDR1 MGHRA, CDR2 YSYEKL. CDR3 size: 11 residues.

CDR3 sequence reads: CASSQTGTGPDTQYF. The CDR3, as DNA: TGTGCCAGCAGCCAAACCGGGACAGGGCCAGATACGCAGTATTTT. The rearrangement uses TRBV3-1 and TRBJ2-3; 9 bases map to TRBD1. Germline V gives CDR1 LGHDT, CDR2 YNNKEL (reference sequence). CDR3 length: 15 amino acids. J was trimmed by 4 bases and V by 2 bases; bases with no gene match: 4.

This clonotype was counted ten times or more. This rearrangement joins TRBV28 to TRBJ2-3; weak D call: TRBD2 (6 bases). Trimming shortened V by 5 bases and J by 8 bases, and 23 bases separated the two germline ends. This CDR3 comprises 16 residues. Germline assignment: CDR1 MDHEN and CDR2 SYDVKM. For the CDR3, the DNA is TGTGCCAGCAGTCCCCCGGGAGTACGAAGTCCGGGTACGCAGTATTTT. Its protein product is CASSPPGVRSPGTQYF.

This sequence joins TRBV6-2 or TRBV6-3 and TRBJ2-7; D is tentatively TRBD1 or TRBD2 (5 bases each). The CDR3 loop spans 14 amino acids. Trimming shortened V by 0 bases and J by 5 bases, and 11 bases separated the two germline ends. Looked up from germline, CDR1 is MNHEY and CDR2 is SVGEGT. CDR3 nucleotide sequence: TGTGCCAGCAGTTACTCGAGTGGGGGTAACGAGCAGTACGTC. Residues: CASSYSSGGNEQYV.

The chain employs TRBV10-3 and TRBJ2-5; D gene ambiguous. CDR3 length: 15 amino acids. Germline loops: CDR1 ENHRY, CDR2 SYGVKD. The ends were cut back, 3 bases at V and 0 bases at J, with 11 bases in the middle. The CDR3 DNA reads as TGTGCCATCAGTGACCGTCGGACGGACCAAGAGACCCAGTACTTC. This encodes CAISDRRTDQETQYF.

This clonotype was recorded a few times. V gene TRBV5-6 combines with J gene TRBJ2-7, with 8 positions matching TRBD1. Germline CDR1 reads SGHDT; CDR2 reads YYEEEE. V dropped 3 bases and J dropped 2; count of bases not matched to a gene: 10. This CDR3 has 16 residues. This chain's CDR3 is CASSSGDRGLPYEQYV. Here the CDR3 DNA reads TGTGCCAGCAGCTCGGGAGACAGGGGCCTCCCCTACGAGCAGTACGTC.

The chain recombines TRBV18 with TRBJ2-6, with D tentatively TRBD2 (5 bases). The length of the CDR3 is 20 residues. V was cut by 1 base and J by 0 bases, with 19 bases left in between. Germline CDR1 reads KGHSH; CDR2 reads LQKENI. The CDR3: CASSPLASSGSYSGANVLTF. The CDR3 region has the DNA TGTGCCAGCTCACCACTAGCGTCGTCCGGCAGTTACTCTGGGGCCAACGTCCTGACTTTC.

The chain carries TRBV6-6 and TRBJ2-6; no clear D gene. CDR1 is MNHNY and CDR2 is SVGAGI in the germline V gene (reference sequence). V dropped 2 bases and J dropped 0 bases, with 14 bases sitting between them. The CDR3 runs to 18 residues. The CDR3: CASSYLVGPDSGANVLTF. CDR3 DNA: TGTGCCAGCAGTTACCTTGTAGGGCCCGACTCTGGGGCCAACGTCCTGACTTTC.

This clonotype was observed a handful of times. The CDR3 protein is CATSRTDEATEAFF. Written as DNA, the CDR3 is TGTGCCACCAGCAGGACAGATGAAGCCACTGAAGCTTTCTTT. The chain couples TRBV15 to TRBJ1-1; perhaps TRBD1 as D (5 bases). V lost 3 bases, J lost 4 bases, and 12 bases lay in between. The CDR3 consists of 14 residues. Per the germline V gene, CDR1 is LNHNV and CDR2 is YYDKDF (reference sequence).

The J gene is TRBJ2-5, the V gene TRBV7-9; 8 nucleotides line up with TRBD1. This CDR3 has 16 amino acids. The trim removed 5 bases at V and 3 bases at J, leaving 11 bases unmatched. The germline V gene encodes CDR1 SEHNR and CDR2 FQNEAQ (reference sequence). In DNA form, the CDR3 reads TGTGCCAGCAGCCCTAGGGGGACAGGCCGGAAAGAGACCCAGTACTTC. Translating it yields CASSPRGTGRKETQYF.

The chain has TRBV10-3 and TRBJ2-5; 8 bases are a match to TRBD2. V lost 3 bases, J lost 5 bases, and 5 bases stayed unmatched. Per the germline V gene, CDR1 is ENHRY and CDR2 is SYGVKD. CDR3 length: 14 amino acids. CDR3 region: CAISDHGTSETQYF. In nucleotides, the CDR3 is TGTGCCATCAGTGATCACGGGACTAGTGAGACCCAGTACTTC.